Listed here are 10 T cell receptor beta chains from one sample, sequenced in a study of blood T cell repertoires in COVID-19. Some clones are missing from TCRdb's copy, which holds only in-frame ones; the method was immunoSEQ multiplex PCR. The sample yields approximately 330,000 clones, approximately 88% seen once. What was sequenced was peripheral blood. Receptors originate from a woman aged 50 to 60 with active or convalescent COVID-19.

This clone was counted once. CDR3 sequence (DNA): TGTGCCAGCAGCTGGTCGGACAGAGCCCTCTCTGGAAACACCATATATTTT. Residues: CASSWSDRALSGNTIYF. The gene calls are TRBV7-8 and TRBJ1-3, with D perhaps TRBD1 (6 bases). Germline CDR1 and CDR2: SGHVS and FQNEAQ. The V and J ends lost 4 bases and 0 bases respectively, with 16 bases between them. The CDR3 contains 17 residues.

The chain is built from TRBV6-2 or TRBV6-3 and TRBJ2-7, with a possible D match to TRBD1 (5 bases). The CDR3 spans 14 residues. V lost 5 bases, J lost 2 bases, and 13 bases lay in between. Germline V gene data show CDR1 as MNHEY and CDR2 as SVGEGT. The CDR3 here is CASSQDTGPYEQYF. In nucleotides, the CDR3 is TGTGCCAGCAGTCAGGACACCGGACCCTACGAGCAGTACTTC.

The chain employs TRBV4-1 and TRBJ2-7, with TRBD1 matching over 7 bases. Germline CDR1 and CDR2: MGHRA and YSYEKL. The V segment lost 1 base and the J segment 2 bases; nucleotides outside the gene matches: 5. The CDR3 contains 15 residues. CDR3 DNA sequence: TGCGCCAGCAGCCAAGTAGAGGGACAGACCTACGAGCAGTACTTC. Translated, it gives CASSQVEGQTYEQYF.

The chain links TRBV4-1 to TRBJ1-1; 8 bases fit TRBD1. Germline V CDR1 and CDR2: MGHRA, YSYEKL. J was trimmed by 4 bases and V by 4 bases; bases with no gene match: 5. This CDR3 is 14 amino acids long. The CDR3 nucleotides are TGCGCCAGCAGCCTACTTACAGGGGGCACTGAAGCTTTCTTT. It is translated as CASSLLTGGTEAFF.

The rearrangement uses TRBV18 and TRBJ1-1; a weak D match, TRBD1 (6 bases). V lost 5 bases and J lost 2, with 18 bases in between. The CDR3 is 16 residues long. Germline CDR1 reads KGHSH; CDR2 reads LQKENI. CDR3 nucleotides: TGTGCCAGCTCATTCGTTGGGGGCTTCAAAAACACTGAAGCTTTCTTT. Amino acids: CASSFVGGFKNTEAFF.

This chain links TRBV19 with TRBJ2-7; weak D call: TRBD1 (5 bases). The CDR3 has 13 amino acids. With 10 bases removed from V and 4 bases from J, the gap between germline ends came to 17 bases. CDR1 and CDR2 (germline): LNHDA, SQIVND (reference sequence). In DNA form, the CDR3 reads TGTGCCACCAAGGGGTTCCCCAAATACGAGCAGTACTTC. This sequence encodes CATKGFPKYEQYF. Supplemented by reference TRBV19 and TRBJ2-7, the full variable domain reads DGGITQSPKYLFRKEGQNVTLSCEQNLNHDAMYWYRQDPGQGLRLIYYSQIVNDFQKGDIAEGYSVSREKKESFPLTVTSAQKNPTAFYLCATKGFPKYEQYFGPGTRLTVT.

This chain connects TRBV9 to TRBJ1-2; maybe TRBD1 (6 bases). V was clipped by 0 bases and J by 3 bases, with 12 bases between them. CDR1 SGDLS and CDR2 YYNGEE come from the germline V gene. The CDR3 spans 15 residues. CDR3 DNA: TGTGCCAGCAGCGTAGATGGGCAGGGGTACTATGGCTACACCTTC. The encoded protein is CASSVDGQGYYGYTF.

The V call is TRBV6-6, the J call TRBJ2-5; D gene unclear. Germline CDR1 reads MNHNY; CDR2 reads SVGAGI (reference sequence). Trimming removed 1 base from V and 5 bases from J, with 11 bases in between. The CDR3 covers 14 residues. In nucleotides, the CDR3 is TGTGCCAGCAGTTACTACGATGGCCCCGAGACCCAGTACTTC. This codes for CASSYYDGPETQYF.

This chain connects TRBV28 to TRBJ1-1; 9 nucleotides line up with TRBD1. The CDR3 spans 18 residues. The V and J ends lost 1 base and 2 bases, in that order; junction bases with no gene match: 11. Germline assignment: CDR1 MDHEN and CDR2 SYDVKM. CDR3 nucleotide sequence: TGTGCCAGCAGTTTATATAATATGAGGACAGGGGAAAACACTGAAGCTTTCTTT. This sequence encodes CASSLYNMRTGENTEAFF. The full variable domain, in which reference TRBV28 and TRBJ1-1 provide the parts outside the CDR3, is DVKVTQSSRYLVKRTGEKVFLECVQDMDHENMFWYRQDPGLGLRLIYFSYDVKMKEKGDIPEGYSVSREKKERFSLILESASTNQTSMYLCASSLYNMRTGENTEAFFGQGTRLTVV.

This chain joins TRBV29-1 and TRBJ1-1, with 8 bases fitting TRBD1. V trimming: 4 bases; J trimming: 4 bases; junction bases outside the gene matches: 11. Germline assignment: CDR1 SQVTM and CDR2 ANQGSEA. The CDR3 is 15 residues long. CDR3 sequence (DNA): TGCAGCGTTGCAAGACCGGACAGGGTAGTCACTGAAGCTTTCTTT. This gives the protein CSVARPDRVVTEAFF.